This T cell receptor (beta chain) derives from a study of blood T cell repertoires in COVID-19. Whole-study context: Material from acute and convalescent COVID-19 was sourced from the United States, Italy and Spain. T cells, B-cell-depleted T cells, or PBMCs provided the cDNA or gDNA that served as material.

This CDR3 is 12 amino acids long. Germline values: CDR1 ENHRY, CDR2 SYGVKD. Trimming cost V 0 bases and J 16 bases, with 13 bases left between them. In the authors' workflow: Amplification with reference gene primers provided the estimates of nucleated cell counts. Assay used: immunoSEQ multiplex PCR; TCRdb lists only in-frame clones, some missing. From that table come the V and J calls and clone size; the DNA was used to work out D and trimming. The sample records around 190,000 clones, 75% to 85% being singletons. The TCR sequence derives from a human donor in a cohort sampled during active COVID-19. This rearrangement joins TRBV10-3 to TRBJ2-1; possible D gene TRBD1, 5 bases. Specimen: peripheral blood. CDR3 protein: CAISESAGSNFF. The CDR3 region has the DNA TGTGCCATCAGTGAGTCGGCAGGGTCGAACTTCTTC.